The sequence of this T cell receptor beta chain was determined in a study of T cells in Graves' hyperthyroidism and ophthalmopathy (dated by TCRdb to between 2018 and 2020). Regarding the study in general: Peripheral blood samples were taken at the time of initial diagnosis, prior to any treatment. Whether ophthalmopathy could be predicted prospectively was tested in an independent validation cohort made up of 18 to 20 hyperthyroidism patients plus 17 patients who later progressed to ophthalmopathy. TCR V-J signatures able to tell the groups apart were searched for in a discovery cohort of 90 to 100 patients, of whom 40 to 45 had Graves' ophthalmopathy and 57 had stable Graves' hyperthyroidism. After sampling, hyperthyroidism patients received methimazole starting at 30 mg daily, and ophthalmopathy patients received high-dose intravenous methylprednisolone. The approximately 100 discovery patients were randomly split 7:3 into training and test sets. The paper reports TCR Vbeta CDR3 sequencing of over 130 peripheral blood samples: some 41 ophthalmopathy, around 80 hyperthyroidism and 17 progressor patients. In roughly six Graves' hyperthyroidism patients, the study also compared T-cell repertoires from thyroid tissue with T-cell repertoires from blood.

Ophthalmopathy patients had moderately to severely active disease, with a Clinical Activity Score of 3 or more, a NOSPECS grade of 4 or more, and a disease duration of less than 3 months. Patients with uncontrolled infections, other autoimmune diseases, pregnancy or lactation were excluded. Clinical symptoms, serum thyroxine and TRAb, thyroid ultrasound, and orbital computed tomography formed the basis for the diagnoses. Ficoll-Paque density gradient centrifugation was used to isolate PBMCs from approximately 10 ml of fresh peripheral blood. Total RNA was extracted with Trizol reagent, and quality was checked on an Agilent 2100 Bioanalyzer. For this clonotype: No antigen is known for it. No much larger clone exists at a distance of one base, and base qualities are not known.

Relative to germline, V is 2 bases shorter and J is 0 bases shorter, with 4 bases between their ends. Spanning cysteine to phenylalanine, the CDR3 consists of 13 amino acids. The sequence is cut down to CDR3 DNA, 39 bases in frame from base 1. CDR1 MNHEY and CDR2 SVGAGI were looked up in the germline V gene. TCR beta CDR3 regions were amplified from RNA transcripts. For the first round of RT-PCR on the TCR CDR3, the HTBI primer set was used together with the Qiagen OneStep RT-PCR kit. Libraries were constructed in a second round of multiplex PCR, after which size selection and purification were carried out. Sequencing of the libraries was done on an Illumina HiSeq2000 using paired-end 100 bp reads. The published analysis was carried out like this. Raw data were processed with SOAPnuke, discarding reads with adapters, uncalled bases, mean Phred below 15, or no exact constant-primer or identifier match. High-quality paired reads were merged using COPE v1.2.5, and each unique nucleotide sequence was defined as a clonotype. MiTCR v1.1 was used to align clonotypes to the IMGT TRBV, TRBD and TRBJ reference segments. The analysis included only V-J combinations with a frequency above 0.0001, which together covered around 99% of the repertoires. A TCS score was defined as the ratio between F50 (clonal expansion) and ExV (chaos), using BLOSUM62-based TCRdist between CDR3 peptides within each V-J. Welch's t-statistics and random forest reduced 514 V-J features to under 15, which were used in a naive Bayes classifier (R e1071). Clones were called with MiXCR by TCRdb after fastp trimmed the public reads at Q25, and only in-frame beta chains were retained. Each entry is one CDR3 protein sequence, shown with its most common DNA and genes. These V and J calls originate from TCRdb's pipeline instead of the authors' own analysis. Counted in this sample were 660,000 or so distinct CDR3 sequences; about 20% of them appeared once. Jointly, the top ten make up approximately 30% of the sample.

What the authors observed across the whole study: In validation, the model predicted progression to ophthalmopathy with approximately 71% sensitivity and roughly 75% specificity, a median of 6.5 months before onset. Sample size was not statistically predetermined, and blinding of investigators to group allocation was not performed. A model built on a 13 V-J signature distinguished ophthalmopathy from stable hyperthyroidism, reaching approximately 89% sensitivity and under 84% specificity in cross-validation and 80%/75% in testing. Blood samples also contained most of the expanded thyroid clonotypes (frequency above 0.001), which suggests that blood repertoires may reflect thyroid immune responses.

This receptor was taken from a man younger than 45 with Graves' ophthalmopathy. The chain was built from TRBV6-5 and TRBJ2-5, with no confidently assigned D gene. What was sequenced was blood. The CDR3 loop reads CASSYLYQETQYF. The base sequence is TGTGCCAGCAGTTACCTATACCAAGAGACCCAGTACTTC.